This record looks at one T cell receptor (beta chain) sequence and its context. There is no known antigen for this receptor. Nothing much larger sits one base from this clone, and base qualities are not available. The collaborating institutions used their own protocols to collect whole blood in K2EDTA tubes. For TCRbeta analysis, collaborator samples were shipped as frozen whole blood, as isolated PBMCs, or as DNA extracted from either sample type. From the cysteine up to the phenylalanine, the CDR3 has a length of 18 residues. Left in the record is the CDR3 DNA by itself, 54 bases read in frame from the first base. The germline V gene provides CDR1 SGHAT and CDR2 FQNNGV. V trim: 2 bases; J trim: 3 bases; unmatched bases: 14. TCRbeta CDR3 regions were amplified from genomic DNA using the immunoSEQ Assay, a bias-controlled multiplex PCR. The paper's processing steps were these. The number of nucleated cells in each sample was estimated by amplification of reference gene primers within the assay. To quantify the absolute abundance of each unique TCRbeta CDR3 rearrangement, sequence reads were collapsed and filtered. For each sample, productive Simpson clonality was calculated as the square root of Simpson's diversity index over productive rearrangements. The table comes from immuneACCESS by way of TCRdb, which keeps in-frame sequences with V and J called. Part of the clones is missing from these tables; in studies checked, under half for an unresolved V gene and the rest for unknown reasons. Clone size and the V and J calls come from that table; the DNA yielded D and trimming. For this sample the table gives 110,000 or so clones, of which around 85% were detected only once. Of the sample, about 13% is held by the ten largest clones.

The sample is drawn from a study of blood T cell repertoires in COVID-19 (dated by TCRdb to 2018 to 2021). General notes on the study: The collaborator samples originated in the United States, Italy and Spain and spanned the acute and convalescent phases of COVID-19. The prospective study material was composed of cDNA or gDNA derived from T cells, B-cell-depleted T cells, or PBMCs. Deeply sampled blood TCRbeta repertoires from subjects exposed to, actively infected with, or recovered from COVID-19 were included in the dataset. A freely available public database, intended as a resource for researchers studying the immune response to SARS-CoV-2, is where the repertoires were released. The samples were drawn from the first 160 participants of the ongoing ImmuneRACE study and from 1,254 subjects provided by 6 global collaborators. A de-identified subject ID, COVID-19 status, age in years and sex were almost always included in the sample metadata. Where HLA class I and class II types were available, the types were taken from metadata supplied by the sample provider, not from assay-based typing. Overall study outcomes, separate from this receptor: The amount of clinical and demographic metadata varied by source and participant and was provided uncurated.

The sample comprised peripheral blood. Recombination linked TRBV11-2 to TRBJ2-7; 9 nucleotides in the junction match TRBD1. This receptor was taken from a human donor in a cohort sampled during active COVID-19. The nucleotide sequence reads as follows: TGTGCCAGCAGCTTATCTCTTACAGGGACAGGGAATATCTACGAGCAGTACTTC. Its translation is CASSLSLTGTGNIYEQYF.